These T cell receptor beta chains were read from a single sample in a study of PD-1 blockade in classical Hodgkin lymphoma. TCRdb's copy holds only in-frame clones and misses some; the assay was immunoSEQ multiplex PCR. The data contain 70,000 or so clones, over 90% of them singletons. The sample was peripheral blood mononuclear cells (PBMCs). Source of these receptors: a human donor with classical Hodgkin lymphoma. CDR3s include the opening cysteine and the closing phenylalanine or tryptophan. D genes are given only for firm matches. The size of a clone is reported for some rows only, either as once, few or many, or as a class for expanded clones.

size	J	V	D	DNA	CDR3
.	TRBJ1-2	TRBV11-2	.	TGTGCCAGCAGCTTAGATCGACAGGAGAAGGGCTATGGCTACACCTTC	CASSLDRQEKGYGYTF
.	TRBJ1-4	TRBV29-1	.	TGCAGCGTTGTCGGGCTACACGAAAAACTGTTTTTT	CSVVGLHEKLFF
few	TRBJ2-2	TRBV29-1	.	TGCAGCGTTCCTAGGGGTAGCGTTTCCGGAGGCACCGGGGAGCTGTTTTTT	CSVPRGSVSGGTGELFF
.	TRBJ2-1	TRBV6-5	.	TGTGCCAGCAGTTGGAATTCAGAGAGCTCCTACAATGAGCAGTTCTTC	CASSWNSESSYNEQFF
.	TRBJ2-5	TRBV5-1	TRBD1	TGCGCCAGCAGCACGGACAGGGGGCATGAGACCCAGTACTTC	CASSTDRGHETQYF
.	TRBJ2-7	TRBV7-2	.	TGTGCCAGCGCAACGGGTTTCTACGAGCAGTACTTC	CASATGFYEQYF
.	TRBJ2-7	TRBV30	.	TGTGCCTGGAGGGGTAGAGAGACAGCCACCTACGAGCAGTACTTC	CAWRGRETATYEQYF
.	TRBJ2-1	TRBV7-2	TRBD2	TGTGCCAGCAGCTTAGTTAGCGGGCACAATGAGCAGTTCTTC	CASSLVSGHNEQFF
.	TRBJ2-5	TRBV2	.	TGTGCCAGGCGATTAATACAAGAGACCCAGTACTTC	CARRLIQETQYF
.	TRBJ2-1	TRBV5-1	.	TGCGCCAGCAGTCGAGGGAGCTCCTACAATGAGCAGTTCTTC	CASSRGSSYNEQFF
once	TRBJ2-7	TRBV28	.	TGTGCCAGCAGTTTAGATCCCATGGGGGAGTCGTACTTC	CASSLDPMGESYF
.	TRBJ2-7	TRBV6-1	.	TGTGCCAGCAGTGAAATGGCGGGGGCGAGAGAGCAGTACTTC	CASSEMAGAREQYF
.	TRBJ2-7	TRBV2	.	TGTGCCAGCCGGGCCCCGCCCGCGGAGCAGTACTTC	CASRAPPAEQYF
.	TRBJ2-1	TRBV28	.	TGTGCCAGCAGTTTAAATCCGCAGGCGTCCTACAATGAGCAGTTCTTC	CASSLNPQASYNEQFF
.	TRBJ2-7	TRBV18	TRBD2	TGTGCCAGCTCACAAGCGGGGGGGGCACCCTACGAGCAGTACTTC	CASSQAGGAPYEQYF
.	TRBJ2-5	TRBV30	.	TGTGCCCTAATCCAGGGAGGTAGAGAGACCCAGTACTTC	CALIQGGRETQYF
once	TRBJ2-2	TRBV19	TRBD2	TGTGCCAGTAGTGGGCGGGGGGTCGCCGGGGAGCTGTTTTTT	CASSGRGVAGELFF
.	TRBJ2-7	TRBV5-1	TRBD2	TGCGCCAGCCAATTCCAGGCGGGAGGGGCCTACGAGCAGTACTTC	CASQFQAGGAYEQYF
.	TRBJ1-5	TRBV6-5	TRBD1	TGTGCCAGCAGTTCCGGGACAGCGGCTAATCAGCCCCAGCATTTT	CASSSGTAANQPQHF
.	TRBJ1-1	TRBV7-8	TRBD1	TGTGCCAGCAGCTTAGTGGGACAGGGTCGGACTGAAGCTTTCTTT	CASSLVGQGRTEAFF
.	TRBJ2-5	TRBV9	TRBD2	TGTGCCAGCAGCGTAGCATATTCTAGCGGGGGGGCCGAGGAGACCCAGTACTTC	CASSVAYSSGGAEETQYF
.	TRBJ1-2	TRBV5-1	.	TGCGCCAGCAGCTTGTACCGGGACGCCTTTGTGAATGGCTACACCTTC	CASSLYRDAFVNGYTF
.	TRBJ1-1	TRBV7-2	.	TGTGCCAGCAGCTTAGGCTCCCGAGGCCAGGGTCTCACTGAAGCCTTCTTT	CASSLGSRGQGLTEAFF
.	TRBJ1-2	TRBV28	TRBD1	TGTGCCAGCGCACACGGGACAGGGGGCGCGTATGGCTACACCTTC	CASAHGTGGAYGYTF
.	TRBJ1-5	TRBV15	TRBD1	TGTGCCACCACGTCTGGGACAGGGGAGTGGTTAGGTCAGCCCCAGCATTTT	CATTSGTGEWLGQPQHF
few	TRBJ1-6	TRBV6-1	TRBD1	TGTGCCAGCAGTGGCAGGGACAGAAATTCACCCCTCCACTTT	CASSGRDRNSPLHF
few	TRBJ2-3	TRBV5-1	TRBD2	TGCGCCAGCAGCTTGGCGGGGGGTCCGACAGATACGCAGTATTTT	CASSLAGGPTDTQYF
few	TRBJ2-5	TRBV2	.	TGTGCCAGCAGTGAGAATAGTCAAGAGACCCAGTACTTC	CASSENSQETQYF
.	TRBJ2-7	TRBV9	.	TGTGCCAGCAGCGTAGGAGTACAGTCCTACGAGCAGTACTTC	CASSVGVQSYEQYF
.	TRBJ1-2	TRBV5-1	TRBD1	TGCGCCAGCAGGAGGGACAGGTCCGACTATGGCTACACCTTC	CASRRDRSDYGYTF
.	TRBJ1-4	TRBV9	TRBD1	TGTGCCAGCAGCCCGGGGGGGACAGATGAAAAACTGTTTTTT	CASSPGGTDEKLFF
few	TRBJ2-2	TRBV12-5	.	TGTGCTAGTGGATCCAGAAGTGGCACCGGGGAGCTGTTTTTT	CASGSRSGTGELFF
.	TRBJ2-1	TRBV9	TRBD2	TGTGCCAGCAGCCCCCCCGAGCGGGGATACAATGAGCAGTTCTTC	CASSPPERGYNEQFF
.	TRBJ1-2	TRBV7-9	.	TGTGCCAGCAGCTTAATAGGGACGGGGAGGGTGAACGACTATGGCTACACCTTC	CASSLIGTGRVNDYGYTF
.	TRBJ1-6	TRBV6-5	.	TGTGCCAGCAGGCAAGGGGAAGCTTATAATTCACCCCTCCACTTT	CASRQGEAYNSPLHF
.	TRBJ1-3	TRBV18	TRBD1	TGTGCCAGCTCAACAGGGGCCTCTGGAAACACCATATATTTT	CASSTGASGNTIYF
.	TRBJ2-5	TRBV5-4	.	TGTGCCAGCGGTACGGACGCGACGGAGACCCAGTACTTC	CASGTDATETQYF